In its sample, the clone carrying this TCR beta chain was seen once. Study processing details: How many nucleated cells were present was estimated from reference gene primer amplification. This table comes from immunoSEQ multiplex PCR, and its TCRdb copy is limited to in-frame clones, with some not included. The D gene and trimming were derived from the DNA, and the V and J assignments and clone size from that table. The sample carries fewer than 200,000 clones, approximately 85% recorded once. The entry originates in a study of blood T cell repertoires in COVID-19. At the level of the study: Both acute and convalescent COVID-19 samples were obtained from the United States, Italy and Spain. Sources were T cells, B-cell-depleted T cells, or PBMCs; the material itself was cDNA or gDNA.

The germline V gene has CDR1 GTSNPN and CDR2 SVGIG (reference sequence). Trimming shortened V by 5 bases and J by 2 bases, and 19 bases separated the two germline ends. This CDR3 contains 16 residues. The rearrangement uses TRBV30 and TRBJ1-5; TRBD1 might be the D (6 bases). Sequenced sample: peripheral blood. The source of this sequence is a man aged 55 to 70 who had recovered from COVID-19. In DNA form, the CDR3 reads TGTGCCTGGGACCCCGGGACACCTTTGGGCAATCAGCCCCAGCATTTT. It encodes CAWDPGTPLGNQPQHF.